The present T cell receptor beta chain was sequenced within a study of blood T cell repertoires in COVID-19. Across the whole study: From the United States, Italy and Spain came samples of acute and convalescent COVID-19. Nucleic acid was either cDNA or gDNA, and it came from T cells, B-cell-depleted T cells, or PBMCs.

Germline CDR1 is MNHEY and CDR2 is SMNVEV (reference sequence). The V gene lost 4 bases and the J gene lost 7 bases, with 14 bases spanning the gap. This CDR3 comprises 13 residues. Methods used by the authors: Estimation of nucleated cell counts was performed using reference gene primer amplification. The table came from immunoSEQ multiplex PCR; TCRdb's copy has only in-frame clones and leaves some out. V, J and clone size reflect that table, while D and trimming were determined from the DNA. Found here are around 40,000 clones, about 89% of them singletons; the top ten hold roughly 21%. Sequencing was carried out using peripheral blood. This clonotype was obtained from a man aged 45-65 years with active COVID-19. The rearrangement uses TRBV27 and TRBJ2-7, with D tentatively TRBD2 (5 bases). The CDR3: CASSYSGVSEQYF. In DNA form, the CDR3 reads TGTGCCAGCAGTTATTCCGGGGTGAGTGAGCAGTACTTC.